Shown below are 25 T cell receptor beta chains from a single sample sequenced in a study of OX40 agonist ivuxolimab in advanced cancers. Here immunoSEQ multiplex PCR was the method, and the copy in TCRdb shows in-frame clones only, minus some. Of 7,500 to 9,500 clones in the sample, roughly 87% were seen once. The sequences come from CD4+ or CD8+ T cells sorted from blood, collected in a trial of the OX40 agonist ivuxolimab. The receptor source for this set is an adult with an advanced solid tumor such as melanoma, head and neck, liver or kidney cancer.

The chain couples TRBV19 to TRBJ2-1; TRBD2 matches 11 bases. This CDR3 region has 18 residues. Looked up from germline, CDR1 is LNHDA and CDR2 is SQIVND (reference sequence). With V trimmed by 2 bases and J by 5 bases, 11 bases remained unmatched. The CDR3 spells CASSITDRTSGYNNEQFF. In nucleotides, the CDR3 is TGTGCCAGTAGTATAACCGACCGGACTAGCGGGTACAACAATGAGCAGTTCTTC.

The chain recombines TRBV7-6 with TRBJ2-7; D is perhaps TRBD2 (6 bases). From germline, CDR1 is SGHVS and CDR2 FNYEAQ. CDR3 size: 13 residues. V was clipped by 1 base and J by 2 bases, with 6 bases between them. CDR3 DNA sequence: TGTGCCAGCAGCTTAGGACTAGCCTACGAGCAGTACTTC. Translating it yields CASSLGLAYEQYF.

The chain has TRBV9 and TRBJ2-1; 8 positions agree with TRBD2. V lost 0 bases and J lost 7; bases outside the gene matches: 6. The germline V gene encodes CDR1 SGDLS and CDR2 YYNGEE. The CDR3 runs 15 residues. In DNA form, the CDR3 reads TGTGCCAGCAGCGTAGGGCCGGCGGGAGGAAATGAGCAGTTCTTC. This translates into CASSVGPAGGNEQFF. Full variable domain (missing parts from reference TRBV9 and TRBJ2-1): DSGVTQTPKHLITATGQRVTLRCSPRSGDLSVYWYQQSLDQGLQFLIQYYNGEERAKGNILERFSAQQFPDLHSELNLSSLELGDSALYFCASSVGPAGGNEQFFGPGTRLTVL.

The rearrangement uses TRBV28 and TRBJ1-2; D is unresolved. Germline CDR1 MDHEN, CDR2 SYDVKM. The V and J ends lost 5 bases and 4 bases respectively, with 20 bases between them. The CDR3 contains 16 residues. The CDR3 bases are TGTGCCAGCAGTATCCCCCCCACGGACGGACCCTATGGCTACACCTTC. This gives the protein CASSIPPTDGPYGYTF.

The V and J genes are TRBV10-2 and TRBJ2-7; D uncertain. With 0 bases removed from V and 2 bases from J, the gap between germline ends came to 5 bases. The germline V gene has CDR1 WSHSY and CDR2 SAAADI. This CDR3 is built from 13 residues. CDR3 in amino acids: CASSESVPYEQYF. CDR3 coding DNA: TGCGCCAGCAGTGAGTCCGTCCCCTACGAGCAGTACTTC.

The rearrangement joins TRBV7-8 to TRBJ2-1; D is possibly TRBD1 (6 bases). From germline, CDR1 is SGHVS and CDR2 FQNEAQ. This CDR3 has 16 amino acids. Trimming took 4 bases from V and 2 from J, leaving 15 bases between them. The CDR3 bases are TGTGCCAGCAGCTCTCCAGGTGGACAGACCTACAATGAGCAGTTCTTC. Protein product: CASSSPGGQTYNEQFF.

V usage is TRBV2 and J usage is TRBJ1-3; D is uncertain. This CDR3 is 13 amino acids long. Trimming removed 5 bases from V and 3 bases from J, with 8 bases in between. Germline CDR1 reads SNHLY; CDR2 reads FYNNEI. CDR3 nucleotides: TGTGCCAGCAGTAACCATTATGGAAACACCATATATTTT. Its translation: CASSNHYGNTIYF.

V is TRBV11-3 and J is TRBJ2-3; perhaps TRBD2 as D (6 bases). This CDR3 is built from 17 residues. The V end lost 3 bases, the J end lost 4 bases, and 20 bases lay between the germline ends. Germline values: CDR1 SGHNT, CDR2 YENEEA. The CDR3 DNA reads TGTGCCAGCAGCTTCCGCACGGAGGGCGGGGCCCCAGATACGCAGTATTTT. Its protein product is CASSFRTEGGAPDTQYF.

This clone was picked up one time. In DNA, the CDR3 is TGTGCCAGCAGCTTATTCCCAGGCGATACGCAGTATTTT. Amino acids: CASSLFPGDTQYF. V is TRBV11-2 and J is TRBJ2-3; D remains unclear. Germline V gene lookup returns CDR1 SGHAT and CDR2 FQNNGV. The CDR3 contains 13 residues. V lost 2 bases, J lost 6 bases, and 9 bases lay in between. Drawing the rest from reference TRBV11-2 and TRBJ2-3, the complete variable domain is EAGVAQSPRYKIIEKRQSVAFWCNPISGHATLYWYQQILGQGPKLLIQFQNNGVVDDSQLPKDRFSAERLKGVDSTLKIQPAKLEDSAVYLCASSLFPGDTQYFGPGTRLTVL.

The CDR3 protein is CASSFWTSGDTGELFF. In DNA form, the CDR3 reads TGTGCCAGCAGCTTTTGGACTAGCGGTGACACCGGGGAGCTGTTTTTT. This chain links TRBV13 with TRBJ2-2, with 10 bases lining up with TRBD2. The germline V gene encodes CDR1 PRHDT and CDR2 FYEKMQ (reference sequence). The CDR3 sequence is 16 residues long. With 3 bases clipped from V and 3 bases from J, the junction kept 4 bases outside the gene matches.

The CDR3 nucleotides are TGCGCCAGCACCGAGACAGGGTCCGCCTACGAGCAGTACTTC. Residues: CASTETGSAYEQYF. The chain combines TRBV5-1 with TRBJ2-7; 7 bases are a match to TRBD1. Germline CDR1 SGHRS, CDR2 YFSETQ. The CDR3 is 14 residues long. J lost 2 bases, V lost 6 bases, and 8 bases had no gene match.

This chain connects TRBV27 to TRBJ2-7; 13 nucleotides line up with TRBD2. The germline CDR1 and CDR2 sequences are MNHEY and SMNVEV (reference sequence). The V gene end was trimmed by 3 bases and the J gene end by 4 bases; junction bases not matched to a gene: 6. This CDR3 has 16 amino acids. This CDR3 reads CASSLLGTSGNYEQYF. As DNA, the CDR3 is TGTGCCAGCAGTTTGTTAGGGACTAGCGGGAATTACGAGCAGTACTTC.

The rearrangement links TRBV19 to TRBJ2-7; 8 nucleotides align to TRBD1. The CDR3 has 14 amino acids. The V gene end was trimmed by 5 bases and the J gene end by 9 bases; junction bases not matched to a gene: 12. Germline-derived CDR1 and CDR2 are LNHDA and SQIVND (reference sequence). DNA of the CDR3: TGTGCCAGTAGTGCTTCCCAGACAGGGGAGATGCAGTACTTC. Encoded protein: CASSASQTGEMQYF.

This clone was seen only a few times. The chain has TRBV7-9 and TRBJ2-5, with TRBD2 matching over 10 bases. Germline trimming cut 4 bases from V and 4 bases from J; bases unmatched to any gene: 9. The CDR3 runs to 16 residues. Per germline, CDR1 SEHNR and CDR2 FQNEAQ (reference sequence). The CDR3: CASSSGTSELVETQYF. The CDR3 DNA sequence: TGTGCCAGCAGCTCAGGGACTAGCGAATTGGTAGAGACCCAGTACTTC.

This clone was found once. This rearrangement joins TRBV27 to TRBJ2-6; D remains ambiguous. Trimming shortened V by 4 bases and J by 0 bases, and 7 bases separated the two germline ends. This CDR3 region has 15 residues. In germline, CDR1 is MNHEY, CDR2 SMNVEV (reference sequence). The CDR3 sequence is CASSSLVSGANVLTF. In DNA, the CDR3 is TGTGCCAGCAGTTCGCTGGTCTCTGGGGCCAACGTCCTGACTTTC.

The chain is built from TRBV9 and TRBJ2-3, with 7 bases identical to TRBD2. Germline V CDR1 and CDR2: SGDLS, YYNGEE. Trimming removed 1 base from V and 2 bases from J; junction bases left unmatched: 13. The CDR3 length is 18 residues. For the CDR3, the DNA is TGTGCCAGCAGCGTAAGGGGAGGGGAGCGGGACCCCACAGATACGCAGTATTTT. Translated, it gives CASSVRGGERDPTDTQYF.

The CDR3 DNA is TGTGCCAGCAGTGATGGATCCTCGGCCAATGAGCAGTTCTTC. It is translated as CASSDGSSANEQFF. The rearrangement links TRBV6-4 to TRBJ2-1, with no clear D. Trimming removed 3 bases from V and 6 bases from J, with 12 bases in between. Germline CDR1 is MRHNA and CDR2 is SNTAGT. This CDR3 spans 14 amino acids.

The V call is TRBV30, the J call TRBJ2-7; 9 bases line up with TRBD1. Germline V lookup: CDR1 GTSNPN, CDR2 SVGIG (reference sequence). V shed 4 bases, J shed 4 bases, and the junction held 8 bases outside the gene matches. The CDR3 is 14 amino acids. CDR3 sequence: CAWMGGQGFYEQYF. In nucleotides, the CDR3 is TGTGCCTGGATGGGGGGACAGGGCTTTTACGAGCAGTACTTC.

The chain joins TRBV13 to TRBJ2-7; possibly TRBD1 for D (7 bases). V was pared by 5 bases and J by 7 bases, with 15 bases between. This CDR3 contains 13 residues. The germline gives CDR1 PRHDT, CDR2 FYEKMQ (reference sequence). The CDR3 protein is CASSQEGQREQYF. Written as DNA, the CDR3 is TGTGCCAGCAGCCAGGAGGGACAGAGAGAGCAGTACTTC.

This clone is a singleton in its sample. V gene TRBV7-6 combines with J gene TRBJ2-7, with 10 bases that match TRBD2. The CDR3 has 15 residues. Trimming cost V 1 base and J 3 bases; bases outside gene matches: 3. Germline CDR1 and CDR2: SGHVS and FNYEAQ. The CDR3 spells CASSLGVAGGYEQYF. CDR3 DNA: TGTGCCAGCAGCTTAGGGGTAGCGGGAGGCTACGAGCAGTACTTC.

The chain uses TRBV9 and TRBJ2-2; D gene ambiguous. Per the germline V gene, CDR1 is SGDLS and CDR2 is YYNGEE. Trimming took off 1 base at V and 8 bases at J, with 6 bases between the two ends. This CDR3 region has 12 residues. CDR3 sequence: CASSVREGELFF. CDR3 coding DNA: TGTGCCAGCAGCGTACGTGAGGGGGAGCTGTTTTTT.

The chain joins TRBV7-9 to TRBJ2-2; maybe TRBD2 (6 bases). The V and J ends lost 3 bases and 5 bases respectively, with 13 bases between them. The CDR3 is 15 amino acids. Germline V lookup: CDR1 SEHNR, CDR2 FQNEAQ (reference sequence). The CDR3 sequence is CASSLGTPSTGELFF. In nucleotides, the CDR3 is TGTGCCAGCAGCTTGGGGACTCCATCAACCGGGGAGCTGTTTTTT.

This chain uses TRBV7-9 with TRBJ2-7; 7 bases match TRBD2. Looked up from germline, CDR1 is SEHNR and CDR2 is FQNEAQ (reference sequence). V trimming: 7 bases; J trimming: 4 bases; junction bases outside the gene matches: 7. The CDR3 loop spans 13 amino acids. CDR3 bases: TGTGCCAGCAAGGCTAGCGGATCATACGAGCAGTACTTC. Its translation is CASKASGSYEQYF.

V and J are TRBV5-5 and TRBJ2-4, with 7 bases fitting TRBD2. There are 18 residues in the CDR3. Germline CDR1 is SGHKS and CDR2 is YYEKEE (reference sequence). The V segment lost 4 bases and the J segment 1 base; nucleotides outside the gene matches: 14. CDR3 nucleotide sequence: TGTGCCAGCAGCCCGGGTACTCAGGGAGGGATTGCCAAAAACATTCAGTACTTC. It codes for CASSPGTQGGIAKNIQYF. Full variable domain (missing parts from reference TRBV5-5 and TRBJ2-4): DAGVTQSPTHLIKTRGQQVTLRCSPISGHKSVSWYQQVLGQGPQFIFQYYEKEERGRGNFPDRFSARQFPNYSSELNVNALLLGDSALYLCASSPGTQGGIAKNIQYFGAGTRLSVL.

This chain uses TRBV5-5 with TRBJ2-1; D may match TRBD1 or TRBD2 (5 bases each). The CDR3 has 15 residues. V dropped 4 bases and J dropped 0 bases, with 11 bases sitting between them. The germline CDR1 and CDR2 sequences are SGHKS and YYEKEE (reference sequence). CDR3 amino acids: CASSRDESSYNEQFF. DNA for the CDR3: TGTGCCAGCAGCAGGGACGAAAGCTCCTACAATGAGCAGTTCTTC.